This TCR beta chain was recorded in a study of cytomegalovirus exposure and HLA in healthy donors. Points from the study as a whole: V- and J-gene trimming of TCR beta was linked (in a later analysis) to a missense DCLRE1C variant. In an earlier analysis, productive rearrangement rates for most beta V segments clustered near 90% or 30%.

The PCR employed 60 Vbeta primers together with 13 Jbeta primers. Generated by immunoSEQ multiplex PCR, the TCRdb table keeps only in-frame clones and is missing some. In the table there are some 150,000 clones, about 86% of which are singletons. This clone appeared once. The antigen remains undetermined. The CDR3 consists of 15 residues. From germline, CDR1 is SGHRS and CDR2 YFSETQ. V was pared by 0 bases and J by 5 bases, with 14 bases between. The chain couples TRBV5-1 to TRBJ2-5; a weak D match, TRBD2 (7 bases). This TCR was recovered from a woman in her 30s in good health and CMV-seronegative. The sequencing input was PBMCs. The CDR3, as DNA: TGCGCCAGCAGCTTGGCCGGGGGGCAGGGGGAGACCCAGTACTTC. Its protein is CASSLAGGQGETQYF.